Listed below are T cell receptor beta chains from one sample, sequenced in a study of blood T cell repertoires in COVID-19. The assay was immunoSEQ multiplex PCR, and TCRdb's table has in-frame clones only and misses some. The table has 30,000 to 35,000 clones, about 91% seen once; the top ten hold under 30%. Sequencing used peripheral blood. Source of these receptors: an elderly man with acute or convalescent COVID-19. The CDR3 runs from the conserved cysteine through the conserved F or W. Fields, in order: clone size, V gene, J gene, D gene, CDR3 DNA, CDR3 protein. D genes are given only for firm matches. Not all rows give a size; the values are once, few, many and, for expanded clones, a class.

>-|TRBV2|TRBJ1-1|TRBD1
TGTGCCAGCAGTGGCGGGACAGGGACAATGAACACTGAAGCTTTCTTT
CASSGGTGTMNTEAFF
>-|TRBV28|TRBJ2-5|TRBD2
TGTGCCAGCAGTTTAGGAGCGGCGGGAGAAGAGACCCAGTACTTC
CASSLGAAGEETQYF
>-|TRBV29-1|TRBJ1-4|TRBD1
TGCAGCGTTGAAGGACAGGGCGTTGAAAAACTGTTTTTT
CSVEGQGVEKLFF
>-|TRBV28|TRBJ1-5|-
TGTGCCAGCAGCCGGTATCAGCCCCAGCATTTT
CASSRYQPQHF
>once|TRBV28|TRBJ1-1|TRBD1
TGTGCCAGCAGTCCCGGGGACAGGGTGAACACTGAAGCTTTCTTT
CASSPGDRVNTEAFF
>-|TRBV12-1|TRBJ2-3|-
TGTGCCAGCAGCTTTGCGCGACAGGGGGCGCCCGAGGGAGTGGAAGATACGCAGTATTTT
CASSFARQGAPEGVEDTQYF
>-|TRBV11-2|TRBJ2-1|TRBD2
TGTGCCAGCAGCTTAAGAGTAGCGGGAGGTCGGCATTATGAGCAGTTCTTC
CASSLRVAGGRHYEQFF
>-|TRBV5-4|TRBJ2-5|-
TGTGCCAGCAGCTTATCCAGGGAAGAGACCCAGTACTTC
CASSLSREETQYF
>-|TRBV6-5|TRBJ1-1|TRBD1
TGTGCCAGCAGTCGAGACAGGGGGGGGAACACTGAAGCTTTCTTT
CASSRDRGGNTEAFF
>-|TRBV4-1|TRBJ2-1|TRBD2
TGCGCCAGCAGCCAAAGTGGGGGACTAGCGTTCTACAATGAGCAGTTCTTC
CASSQSGGLAFYNEQFF
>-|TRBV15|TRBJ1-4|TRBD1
TGTGCCACCAGCAGAGATTGGGACAGTAAGGAAAAACTGTTTTTT
CATSRDWDSKEKLFF
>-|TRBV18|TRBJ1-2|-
TGTGCCAGCTCACCCGCAGGGTATGGCTACACCTTC
CASSPAGYGYTF
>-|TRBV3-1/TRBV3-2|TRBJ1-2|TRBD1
TGTGCCAGCAGCTCCCTAGCAGGGGGCGATGGCTACACCTTC
CASSSLAGGDGYTF
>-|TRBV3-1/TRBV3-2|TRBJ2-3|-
TGTGCCAGCAGCCTTCGAGTTACGCAGTATTTT
CASSLRVTQYF
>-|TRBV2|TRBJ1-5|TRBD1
TGTGCCAGCAGTGCAGGGACAGGGCATCAGCCCCAGCATTTT
CASSAGTGHQPQHF
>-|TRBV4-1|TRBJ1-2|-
TGCGCCAGCAGCCAAGGTGGGGGCGGCTACACCTTC
CASSQGGGGYTF
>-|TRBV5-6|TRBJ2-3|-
TGTGCCAGCAGCCCCCTCGGGGGGACAACGCAGTATTTT
CASSPLGGTTQYF
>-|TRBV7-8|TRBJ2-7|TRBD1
TGTGCCAGCAGCTACGACAGGGGCTACGAGCAGTACTTC
CASSYDRGYEQYF
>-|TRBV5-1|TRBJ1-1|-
TGCGCCAGCAGCTTAGCAGGGAACACTGAAGCTTTCTTT
CASSLAGNTEAFF
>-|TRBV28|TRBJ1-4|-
TGTGCCAGCAGATTCCCTTCCGGGACTCATGGGAGAAAACTGTTTTTT
CASRFPSGTHGRKLFF
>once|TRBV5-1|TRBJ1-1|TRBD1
TGCGCCAGCAGCTCCCGAGGGATGGGACAGCTGAACACTGAAGCTTTCTTT
CASSSRGMGQLNTEAFF
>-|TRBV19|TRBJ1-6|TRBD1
TGTGCCAGTAGTACAGACTGGACAGGCATACCCTCCCCCCTCCACTTT
CASSTDWTGIPSPLHF
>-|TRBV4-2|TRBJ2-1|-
TGTGCCAGCAGCCAAGGGCGGGTCAGCTCCTACAATGAGCAGTTCTTC
CASSQGRVSSYNEQFF
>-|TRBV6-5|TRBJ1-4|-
TGTGCCAGCACGGGGGGGATCGGCGAAAAACTGTTTTTT
CASTGGIGEKLFF
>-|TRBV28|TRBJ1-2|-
TGTGCCAGCAGTTTCCCGCTTGGTACGGGGATCAATAACTATGGCTACACCTTC
CASSFPLGTGINNYGYTF
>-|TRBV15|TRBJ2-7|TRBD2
TGTGCCACCAGCAGAGATTTAGCCGCGACTAGCGTCTCCTACGAGCAGTACTTC
CATSRDLAATSVSYEQYF
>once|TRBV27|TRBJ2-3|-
TGTGCCAGCAGTTTCGTGGGAGTAAGCACAGATACGCAGTATTTT
CASSFVGVSTDTQYF
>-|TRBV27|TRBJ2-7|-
TGTGCCAGCCGTTCGGGGTACGAGCAGTACTTC
CASRSGYEQYF
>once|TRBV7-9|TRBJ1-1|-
TGTGCCAGCAGCGGCGGTCGGCTACGTCCTGAAGCTTTCTTT
CASSGGRLRPEAFF
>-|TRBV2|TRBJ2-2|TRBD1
TGTGCCAGCAGTGGCGAGGCGGGACAGGGTAACACCGGGGAGCTGTTTTTT
CASSGEAGQGNTGELFF
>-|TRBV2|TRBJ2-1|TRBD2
TGTGCCAGCAGTGAAGTGGTTGCGGGAGGTGATGAGCAGTTCTTC
CASSEVVAGGDEQFF
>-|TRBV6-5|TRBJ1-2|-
TGTGCCAGCAGTTGGGGTGGAGGGGTCCCGGGGGGCTACACCTTC
CASSWGGGVPGGYTF
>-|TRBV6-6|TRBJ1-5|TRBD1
TGTGCCAGCAGCCTGGGACAGCCTAATCAGCCCCAGCATTTT
CASSLGQPNQPQHF
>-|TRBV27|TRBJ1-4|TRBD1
TGTGCCAGCAGTTCCTCAGGAAGGGGGCCAACTAATGAAAAACTGTTTTTT
CASSSSGRGPTNEKLFF
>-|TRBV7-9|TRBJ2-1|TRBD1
TGTGCCAGCAGCAAGGGGGCGAACAATGAGCAGTTCTTC
CASSKGANNEQFF
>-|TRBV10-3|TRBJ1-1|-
TGTGCCATCATAGGGGCGTCAGGGACTGAAGCTTTCTTT
CAIIGASGTEAFF
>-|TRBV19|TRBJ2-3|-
TGTGCCAGTAGAATGGGACATCCTCGCTCAGATACGCAGTATTTT
CASRMGHPRSDTQYF
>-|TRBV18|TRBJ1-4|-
TGTGCCAGCTCACCGCTCCGGGACACCAATGAAAAACTGTTTTTT
CASSPLRDTNEKLFF
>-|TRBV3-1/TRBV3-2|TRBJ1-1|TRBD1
TGTGCCAGCAGCCAAGATCTTACAGGGGGCTCGGCTTTCTTT
CASSQDLTGGSAFF
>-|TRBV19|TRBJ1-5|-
TGTGCCAGTAGGGGGGGAGAGAGCAATCAGCCCCAGCATTTT
CASRGGESNQPQHF
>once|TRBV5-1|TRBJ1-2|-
TGCGCCAGCAGCTTGTCTACGCTTAACTATGGCTACACCTTC
CASSLSTLNYGYTF
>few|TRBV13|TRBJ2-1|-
TGTGCCAGCAGCCACTACAGGGAAGCATCGAACAATGAGCAGTTCTTC
CASSHYREASNNEQFF
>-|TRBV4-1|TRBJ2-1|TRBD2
TGCGCCAGCAGCCTCACCGGGGTAGCGGGCCGGAACAATGAGCAGTTCTTC
CASSLTGVAGRNNEQFF
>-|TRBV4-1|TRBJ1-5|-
TGCGCCAGCAGCCAAGGGGGGCAGTCCTTCAGCCCCCAGCATTTT
CASSQGGQSFSPQHF
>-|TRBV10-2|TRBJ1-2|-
TGCGCCATCAACGACAGGACCTATGGCTACACCTTC
CAINDRTYGYTF
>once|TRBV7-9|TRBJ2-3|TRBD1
TGTGCCAGCAGCGATTTTTCGGGACAGGGTCAAGATACGCAGTATTTT
CASSDFSGQGQDTQYF
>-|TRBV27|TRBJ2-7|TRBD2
TGTGCCAGCAGTTTATTTTTAGCGGGGGTAGCGGGTGAGCAGTACTTC
CASSLFLAGVAGEQYF
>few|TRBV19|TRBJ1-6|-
TGTGCCAGTAGTATGCAGGTGGATAATTCACCCCTCCACTTT
CASSMQVDNSPLHF
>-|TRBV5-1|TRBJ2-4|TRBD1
TGCGCCAGCAGCACTACAGGGGCTGGAAACATTCAGTACTTC
CASSTTGAGNIQYF
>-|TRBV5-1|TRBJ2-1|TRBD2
TGCGCCAGCAGCAGAGGACTAGCGGGAGTTGATGAGCAGTTCTTC
CASSRGLAGVDEQFF
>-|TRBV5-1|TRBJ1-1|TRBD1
TGCGCCAGCAGCTTGGGACAGGGGGCTTGGACTGAAGCTTTCTTT
CASSLGQGAWTEAFF
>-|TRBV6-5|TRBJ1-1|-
TGTGCCAGCAGTCCCTCCGTGGGGGGCACTGAAGCTTTCTTT
CASSPSVGGTEAFF
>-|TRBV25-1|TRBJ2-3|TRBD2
TGTGCCAGCAGTCGGGCTAGCGGAGGCACAGATACGCAGTATTTT
CASSRASGGTDTQYF
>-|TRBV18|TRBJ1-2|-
TGTGCCAGCTCACCAAGGGGGAAGGATGGCTACACCTTC
CASSPRGKDGYTF
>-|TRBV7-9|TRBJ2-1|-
TGTGCCAGCAGCTTACAGATGGGCGATGAGCAGTTCTTC
CASSLQMGDEQFF
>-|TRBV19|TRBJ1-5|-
TGTGCCAGTCGTGATCTCGGGGTTAGCAATCAGCCCCAGCATTTT
CASRDLGVSNQPQHF
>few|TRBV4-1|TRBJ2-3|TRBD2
TGCGCCAGCAGCCAAGTTTGGAAGAGGCTAGCGGGAGGGGATACGCAGTATTTT
CASSQVWKRLAGGDTQYF
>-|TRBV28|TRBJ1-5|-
TGTGCCAGCAGTTTCCGTCAGCCCCAGCATTTT
CASSFRQPQHF
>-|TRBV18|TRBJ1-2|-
TGTGCCAGCTCGACAGGATTGGGTGGCTACACCTTC
CASSTGLGGYTF